These 28 T cell receptor beta chains share one sample of origin, sequenced in a study of response to subunit inactivated influenza vaccine. TCRdb analysed the RT-PCR reads with MiXCR anew, one entry per CDR3 protein. The table lists around 570,000 distinct CDR3 sequences, approximately 7.6% of them singletons. The material was PBMCs from blood, obtained roughly 24 months after vaccination. The receptor set was obtained from a man between 45 and 75 years old who received an inactivated influenza vaccine.

V gene TRBV6-2 or TRBV6-3 combines with J gene TRBJ1-2; D may be TRBD1 (6 bases). Germline-derived CDR1 and CDR2 are MNHEY and SVGEGT. The CDR3 runs to 14 residues. The V and J ends lost 6 bases and 2 bases respectively, with 13 bases between them. The CDR3 region is CASSQGTSNYGYTF. The CDR3 coding sequence is TGTGCCAGCAGCCAAGGGACATCCAACTATGGCTACACCTTC.

CDR3 amino acids: CASSQGLVATGVLLHF. In nucleotides, the CDR3 is TGTGCCAGCAGCCAAGGTCTCGTGGCGACAGGCGTCCTCCTCCACTTT. The chain recombines TRBV3-1 with TRBJ1-6; TRBD1 might be the D (6 bases). The CDR3 loop spans 16 amino acids. Germline-derived CDR1 and CDR2 are LGHDT and YNNKEL (reference sequence). Trimming took 1 base from V and 15 from J, leaving 22 bases between them.

The gene calls are TRBV3-1 and TRBJ2-7; no definite D call. Germline V gene lookup returns CDR1 LGHDT and CDR2 YNNKEL (reference sequence). Between the trimmed V and J ends, which lost 1 base and 3 bases, there was a span of 7 bases. The length of the CDR3 is 13 residues. The CDR3 bases are TGTGCCAGCAGCCAAGGATACTTCTACGAGCAGTACTTC. This encodes CASSQGYFYEQYF.

This clonotype was counted a few times. V is TRBV7-6 and J is TRBJ2-5; D might be TRBD2 (6 bases). Trimming took 2 bases from V and 5 from J, leaving 12 bases between them. Germline lookup yields CDR1 SGHVS and CDR2 FNYEAQ. CDR3 length equals 14 residues. The CDR3 DNA reads as TGTGCCAGCAGCTTATTTGCGGGGCAGGAGACCCAGTACTTC. It specifies CASSLFAGQETQYF.

The V and J genes are TRBV5-4 and TRBJ2-7; D might be TRBD1 (5 bases). Germline values: CDR1 SGHNT, CDR2 YYREEE (reference sequence). The CDR3 runs to 14 residues. V was clipped by 3 bases and J by 7 bases, with 17 bases between them. The CDR3 here is CASSSDTGGLEQYF. CDR3 nucleotides: TGTGCCAGCAGCTCGGACACTGGTGGATTGGAGCAGTACTTC.

The rearrangement uses TRBV9 and TRBJ1-3, with 7 bases fitting TRBD1. The length of the CDR3 is 16 residues. V lost 0 bases and J lost 3; bases outside the gene matches: 6. In germline, CDR1 is SGDLS, CDR2 YYNGEE. The DNA of the CDR3 is TGTGCCAGCAGCGTAGTAGGGACAGAATTTGGAAACACCATATATTTT. As protein: CASSVVGTEFGNTIYF.

The J gene is TRBJ2-1, the V gene TRBV7-2; 14 bases are shared with TRBD2. J lost 6 bases, V lost 1 base, and 5 bases had no gene match. The CDR3 has 17 amino acids. CDR1 and CDR2 (germline): SGHTA, FQGNSA. CDR3 residues: CASSLVGTSGSPNEQFF. The CDR3, as DNA: TGTGCCAGCAGCTTAGTTGGGACTAGCGGGAGCCCCAATGAGCAGTTCTTC.

This clonotype was seen a handful of times. The V call is TRBV29-1, the J call TRBJ2-1; D may be TRBD1 (5 bases). CDR1 is SQVTM and CDR2 is ANQGSEA in the germline V gene. CDR3 length: 15 residues. Trimming took off 4 bases at V and 4 bases at J, with 17 bases between the two ends. The CDR3: CSVAEYSDIYNEQFF. The CDR3 coding sequence is TGCAGCGTTGCAGAGTATTCGGACATATACAATGAGCAGTTCTTC.

CDR3 amino acids: CSVEDRWGAFMNTEAFF. The CDR3 nucleotides are TGCAGCGTTGAAGACAGATGGGGGGCATTTATGAACACTGAAGCTTTCTTT. The chain joins TRBV29-1 to TRBJ1-1; tentatively, D is TRBD1 (6 bases). Per germline, CDR1 SQVTM and CDR2 ANQGSEA. This CDR3 has 17 residues. Trimming removed 0 bases at V and 0 bases at J, with 17 bases between. The whole variable domain, remainder taken from reference TRBV29-1 and TRBJ1-1, is SAVISQKPSRDICQRGTSLTIQCQVDSQVTMMFWYRQQPGQSLTLIATANQGSEATYESGFVIDKFPISRPNLTFSTLTVSNMSPEDSSIYLCSVEDRWGAFMNTEAFFGQGTRLTVV.

This chain connects TRBV5-1 to TRBJ2-1, with 9 bases fitting TRBD2. The CDR3 is 18 residues long. Trimming took 0 bases from V and 0 from J; bases not matched to a gene: 7. Germline V gives CDR1 SGHRS, CDR2 YFSETQ. The CDR3 bases are TGCGCCAGCAGCTTGGCCACTAGCGGGCCTCACTCCTACAATGAGCAGTTCTTC. Translated, it gives CASSLATSGPHSYNEQFF.

There are a few counts of this clonotype. V usage is TRBV12-3 or TRBV12-4 and J usage is TRBJ1-1; D gene ambiguous. The V and J ends lost 6 bases and 3 bases respectively, with 11 bases between them. The CDR3 is 13 amino acids. The CDR3 region has the DNA TGTGCCAGCAGCCCACGACATTACACTGAAGCTTTCTTT. Amino acid sequence: CASSPRHYTEAFF.

In its sample, this clonotype was seen a few times. J is TRBJ2-3 and V is TRBV20-1; D possibly corresponds to TRBD2 (7 bases). V lost 1 base, J lost 5 bases, and 16 bases lay in between. Germline CDR1 and CDR2: DFQATT and SNEGSKA (reference sequence). The CDR3 totals 15 residues. The CDR3 loop is CSARGRRGGEDTQYF. In DNA, the CDR3 is TGCAGTGCTAGAGGACGAAGGGGGGGCGAAGATACGCAGTATTTT.

This clonotype showed up many times. The CDR3 spells CASSPGGPTNSPLHF. The CDR3 DNA sequence: TGTGCCAGCAGCCCCGGGGGACCAACTAATTCACCCCTCCACTTT. The chain recombines TRBV7-2 with TRBJ1-6; a possible D gene is TRBD1 (5 bases). Trimming left V 5 bases short and J 6 bases short, with 14 bases between. CDR3 length: 15 residues. Germline loops: CDR1 SGHTA, CDR2 FQGNSA.

The gene calls are TRBV2 and TRBJ2-7; the match to TRBD2 covers 11 bases. After removal of 6 bases from V and 4 bases from J, the junction contained 8 bases not matched to a gene. The CDR3 extends over 15 amino acids. Germline CDR1 and CDR2: SNHLY and FYNNEI. Here the CDR3 reads CASSRRTSGQYEQYF. The CDR3 coding sequence is TGTGCCAGCAGCCGGAGGACTAGCGGGCAATACGAGCAGTACTTC.

This clonotype has a handful of counts. The chain couples TRBV6-2 or TRBV6-3 to TRBJ2-1; tentatively, D is TRBD1 (5 bases). V lost 6 bases, J lost 8 bases, and 11 bases lay in between. The CDR3 sequence is 12 residues long. Germline V gene sequence: CDR1 MNHEY, CDR2 SVGEGT. The CDR3 nucleotides read TGTGCCAGCAGCCCAAGGGGCTATGAGCAGTTCTTC. Amino acid sequence: CASSPRGYEQFF.

The gene calls are TRBV12-3 or TRBV12-4 and TRBJ2-7; D is possibly TRBD2 (6 bases). The CDR3 is made up of 12 amino acids. Trimming shortened V by 5 bases and J by 6 bases, and 11 bases separated the two germline ends. The CDR3, as DNA: TGTGCCAGCAGTCCGACTAGAACCGAGCAGTACTTC. It specifies CASSPTRTEQYF.

This clonotype has ten or more counts. The chain is built from TRBV29-1 and TRBJ1-6; 9 bases are shared with TRBD1. CDR1 is SQVTM, CDR2 ANQGSEA, per germline. The CDR3 sequence is 13 residues long. V was clipped by 4 bases and J by 6 bases; unmatched bases: 1. The CDR3 is CSVGTGVNSPLHF. The CDR3 coding sequence is TGCAGCGTTGGGACAGGGGTTAATTCACCCCTCCACTTT. Complete variable domain (other parts from reference TRBV29-1 and TRBJ1-6): SAVISQKPSRDICQRGTSLTIQCQVDSQVTMMFWYRQQPGQSLTLIATANQGSEATYESGFVIDKFPISRPNLTFSTLTVSNMSPEDSSIYLCSVGTGVNSPLHFGNGTRLTVT.

A few counts support this clonotype. The J gene is TRBJ2-1, the V gene TRBV6-2 or TRBV6-3, with 9 bases aligning to TRBD2. Germline CDR1 reads MNHEY; CDR2 reads SVGEGT. Trimming at V came to 5 bases and at J to 5 bases, leaving 7 bases not matched to a gene. CDR3 length equals 15 residues. This chain's CDR3 is CASSQSGGPHNEQFF. The CDR3 DNA is TGTGCCAGCAGTCAAAGCGGGGGGCCCCACAATGAGCAGTTCTTC.

Only a few counts were recorded for this clonotype. This chain uses TRBV29-1 with TRBJ2-4; 10 bases agree with TRBD2. V shed 7 bases, J shed 0 bases, and the junction held 12 bases outside the gene matches. The CDR3 contains 17 residues. Per the germline V gene, CDR1 is SQVTM and CDR2 is ANQGSEA. CDR3 loop: CSALAGASFLAKNIQYF. Written as DNA, the CDR3 is TGCAGCGCCCTAGCGGGAGCCTCCTTCTTAGCCAAAAACATTCAGTACTTC.

This clonotype was recorded a few times. The chain employs TRBV24-1 and TRBJ2-5, with 8 nucleotides matching TRBD1. The CDR3 covers 16 residues. Trimming removed 4 bases from V and 1 base from J; junction bases left unmatched: 7. Germline loops: CDR1 KGHDR, CDR2 SFDVKD. CDR3 sequence: CATSEGGRGLQETQYF. CDR3 sequence (DNA): TGTGCCACCAGTGAGGGGGGCAGGGGGCTCCAAGAGACCCAGTACTTC.

This clonotype was observed a handful of times. This chain connects TRBV6-1 to TRBJ1-1, with D hard to call. The germline CDR1 and CDR2 sequences are MNHNS and SASEGT. The CDR3 covers 14 residues. V was pared by 7 bases and J by 5 bases, with 17 bases between. CDR3 DNA: TGTGCCAGCAATCTCGGAATAGGCTGGACTGAAGCTTTCTTT. This sequence encodes CASNLGIGWTEAFF.

This clonotype occurred a few times. The chain recombines TRBV9 with TRBJ2-1, with 7 bases aligning to TRBD1. The CDR3 spans 17 residues. J gave up 0 bases and V 4 bases, and 10 bases lay outside the gene matches. Germline lookup yields CDR1 SGDLS and CDR2 YYNGEE. The CDR3: CASSYNIRQGSYNEQFF. The CDR3 bases are TGTGCCAGCAGCTATAATATTAGACAGGGCTCCTACAATGAGCAGTTCTTC. The full variable domain, completed using reference TRBV9 and TRBJ2-1, is DSGVTQTPKHLITATGQRVTLRCSPRSGDLSVYWYQQSLDQGLQFLIQYYNGEERAKGNILERFSAQQFPDLHSELNLSSLELGDSALYFCASSYNIRQGSYNEQFFGPGTRLTVL.

This clonotype was picked up a small number of times. V and J are TRBV6-1 and TRBJ2-5; the D gene is possibly TRBD1 (5 bases). Germline lookup yields CDR1 MNHNS and CDR2 SASEGT. The CDR3 has 13 residues. With 4 bases removed from V and 3 bases from J, the gap between germline ends came to 9 bases. The CDR3 region has the DNA TGTGCCAGCAGTGTGACAGTTAAAGAGACCCAGTACTTC. Translation: CASSVTVKETQYF.

The gene calls are TRBV18 and TRBJ2-1; TRBD1 aligns across 8 bases. The CDR3 runs to 14 residues. The germline CDR1 and CDR2 sequences are KGHSH and LQKENI. Unmatched junction bases numbered 4, after V lost 4 bases and J lost 5 bases. CDR3 nucleotides: TGTGCCAGCTCACGACAGGGGTCCCACAATGAGCAGTTCTTC. Amino acid sequence: CASSRQGSHNEQFF.

The J gene is TRBJ2-6, the V gene TRBV19, with TRBD2 matching over 8 bases. Germline CDR1 is LNHDA and CDR2 is SQIVND (reference sequence). The CDR3 covers 17 residues. The trim removed 10 bases at V and 0 bases at J, leaving 11 bases unmatched. CDR3 in amino acids: CAIPEGTRTSGANVLTF. DNA of the CDR3: TGTGCCATCCCCGAGGGGACTAGGACCTCTGGGGCCAACGTCCTGACTTTC.

This clonotype has more than one count but fewer than ten. The genes are TRBV9 and TRBJ2-7, with D possibly matching TRBD2 (6 bases). The V and J ends lost 3 bases and 1 base respectively, with 14 bases between them. Germline V gene data show CDR1 as SGDLS and CDR2 as YYNGEE. The CDR3 has 15 residues. CDR3 DNA sequence: TGTGCCAGCAGCGAAAAACCGGGGACTTCCTACGAGCAGTACTTC. It is translated as CASSEKPGTSYEQYF.

This clonotype has more than one count but fewer than ten. The V gene is TRBV11-2, the J gene TRBJ2-1; 11 bases are shared with TRBD2. With 4 bases clipped from V and 7 bases from J, the junction kept 9 bases outside the gene matches. Per germline, CDR1 SGHAT and CDR2 FQNNGV. The CDR3 loop spans 16 amino acids. This CDR3 reads CASSSRLAGGPNEQFF. CDR3 nucleotides: TGTGCCAGCAGCTCAAGGTTAGCGGGAGGGCCGAATGAGCAGTTCTTC.

The rearrangement uses TRBV28 and TRBJ2-1; 8 bases map to TRBD1. The CDR3 runs to 16 residues. Germline values: CDR1 MDHEN, CDR2 SYDVKM. V was clipped by 3 bases and J by 7 bases; unmatched bases: 11. The CDR3 DNA follows: TGTGCCAGCAGTTTTCCCCCAGGGGGCGCGAGTAATGAGCAGTTCTTC. Translated, it gives CASSFPPGGASNEQFF.